The source of this T cell receptor (beta chain) is a study of T cells after yellow fever vaccination (dated by TCRdb to the late 2010s). Regarding the study in general: The SMART-Seq v4 Ultra Low Input RNA kit was used to prepare libraries from fractions with low cell numbers. To follow T-cell clones before and after primary and booster YFV17D yellow fever vaccination, bulk TCR alpha and beta repertoires were sequenced over time. Blood was drawn at multiple timepoints before and after primary and secondary immunization, with bulk PBMC replicates and cell subsets isolated. The cohort comprised two healthy male donors, one aged 18 to 30 and one aged 30 to 40 years. The paper's findings and limits, for the study overall: After the booster, most of the clones that had expanded following primary vaccination were detected again (around 95% of CD4 and roughly nine tenths of CD8), which suggests that memory was broadly maintained. Because abundant contaminating clonotypes from the bulk population could be contained in FACS-sorted repertoires, computational filtering was required. The secondary T-cell response was weaker than the primary response but faster, peaking on day 5 instead of day 15. A small share of clonotypes was detected in both CD4 and CD8 compartments, with the overlap likely arising from convergent recombination. Because the study included only a couple of donors, the extent to which the findings can be generalized is limited.

Synthesis of TCR cDNA relied on 5'RACE template switching, a step that introduced a universal primer site along with unique molecular identifiers. Priming for cDNA synthesis came from both the TCR alpha and TCR beta constant segments. Two PCR steps were used to amplify libraries, with sample barcodes and sequencing adapters being added in the second step. Sequencing of the libraries was done on either Illumina HiSeq 2500 (2x100 bp) or NovaSeq (2x150 bp). The original pipeline was this. MIGEC handled demultiplexing of reads and collapsing into UMI consensus sequences, while MiXCR performed V(D)J alignment. Vaccine-responding clonotypes were defined with edgeR using replicate PBMC samples, requiring FDR below 0.01 and a log2 fold change above 5 up to day 15. Each bulk clonotype received a CD4 or CD8 identity based on whether the sequenced CD4 or CD8 repertoire contained that clonotype at higher abundance. The public reads were reprocessed in TCRdb via fastp at Q25 and MiXCR, keeping in-frame beta chains. Each record represents a unique CDR3 protein, reported with the most common genes and DNA among its rows. The V and J calls and clone size come from TCRdb's table, not from the authors' own analysis. The sample table shows 510,000 or so distinct CDR3 sequences, and approximately 21% are seen once. The ten largest make up over 11% of the sample.

The sample's treatment or condition label, decoded: live attenuated yellow fever vaccine strain. At each blood-draw timepoint, two biological replicates of bulk PBMCs were collected. PBMCs were isolated from peripheral blood using a standard Ficoll-Paque protocol. TriZol was used to extract RNA from bulk PBMCs, CD4 and CD8 fractions, and dextramer-positive and dextramer-negative fractions. Of note for this clonotype: It lacks a known antigen. The sample holds no much larger clone one base away, and base qualities are not on file.

The CDR3 runs 16 amino acids, cysteine and phenylalanine included. Only the CDR3 DNA stays, 48 bases, in frame from base 1. As encoded in the germline V gene, CDR1 is LGHNA while CDR2 is YNFKEQ. V was cut back by 4 bases and J by 1 base, leaving a gap of 15 bases between them. This clonotype was obtained from a man aged 30-40 years who received the YFV17D yellow fever vaccine. Specimen: PBMCs, collected 15 days after the yellow fever booster vaccination. Here the chain combines TRBV4-2 and TRBJ2-3; matching of 5 bases hints at TRBD2 as the D gene. CDR3 protein: CASSLRGGSGTDTQYF. Here is the DNA: TGTGCCAGCAGCCTACGGGGTGGTTCCGGCACAGATACGCAGTATTTT.